Below are 14 T cell receptor beta chains sequenced from a single sample in a study of CD8 T cells in ankylosing spondylitis listed by TCRdb under 2017. The library was built by means of 5' RACE. The sample was run on an Illumina HiSeq 2500. TCRdb reran the public reads through fastp at Q25 and MiXCR, keeping productive beta chains. One record per CDR3 amino acid sequence lists the most common genes and DNA. For this sample the table gives 350,000 to 450,000 distinct CDR3 sequences, of which 20% were detected only once. The ten largest make up around 12% of the sample. Sequenced: blood, either unsorted or a sorted T cell fraction (not recorded which). Every receptor here comes from a male donor with ankylosing spondylitis or in good health (not recorded which).

This clonotype was detected only a few times. The chain has TRBV4-2 and TRBJ2-1; TRBD2 is a possible D gene (5 bases). The CDR3 extends over 16 amino acids. CDR1 is LGHNA, CDR2 YNFKEQ, per germline. With 0 bases removed from V and 0 bases from J, the gap between germline ends came to 9 bases. The CDR3 sequence is CASSQDPTSSYNEQFF. In DNA, the CDR3 is TGTGCCAGCAGCCAAGATCCCACTAGCTCCTACAATGAGCAGTTCTTC.

A few counts support this clonotype. CDR3 coding DNA: TGTGCCAGCAGCTTCGGACTAGCGGGGTTTTACGAGCAGTACTTC. Translation gives CASSFGLAGFYEQYF. The chain links TRBV7-2 to TRBJ2-7, with 12 bases fitting TRBD2. The germline V gene encodes CDR1 SGHTA and CDR2 FQGNSA. The CDR3 sequence is 15 residues long. J was trimmed by 4 bases and V by 3 bases; bases with no gene match: 4.

The gene calls are TRBV2 and TRBJ2-1, with D hard to call. The ends were cut back, 3 bases at V and 6 bases at J, with 15 bases in the middle. The CDR3 runs 15 residues. CDR1 and CDR2 (germline): SNHLY, FYNNEI. CDR3 residues: CASSDYVPVVNEQFF. CDR3 DNA sequence: TGTGCCAGCAGTGATTATGTGCCGGTAGTCAATGAGCAGTTCTTC.

V is TRBV6-1 and J is TRBJ2-2, with D possibly matching TRBD2 (6 bases). Trimming pared 5 bases from V and 5 bases from J, leaving 18 bases between. Germline loops: CDR1 MNHNS, CDR2 SASEGT. This CDR3 is 16 amino acids long. The CDR3 nucleotides read TGTGCCAGCAGTACGCCGGTGGGGGGTGAGACCGGGGAGCTGTTTTTT. It codes for CASSTPVGGETGELFF.

The chain carries TRBV7-9 and TRBJ2-1; TRBD1 agrees at 8 bases. The J segment lost 5 bases and the V segment lost 5 bases, leaving 14 bases of the junction unmatched. Germline CDR1 reads SEHNR; CDR2 reads FQNEAQ (reference sequence). The CDR3 consists of 17 residues. This chain's CDR3 is CASSQKTGTGRNNEQFF. The CDR3 region has the DNA TGTGCCAGCAGCCAAAAAACCGGGACAGGAAGGAACAATGAGCAGTTCTTC.

The V call is TRBV9, the J call TRBJ2-3; 8 bases fit TRBD2. J lost 6 bases, V lost 4 bases, and 7 bases had no gene match. Germline-derived CDR1 and CDR2 are SGDLS and YYNGEE. CDR3 size: 14 residues. CDR3 sequence (DNA): TGTGCCAGCAGCACCGGGGGGGCCGTGGATACGCAGTATTTT. It encodes CASSTGGAVDTQYF.

CDR3 sequence: CASSELVSYEQYF. The CDR3 DNA reads as TGTGCCAGCAGTGAATTGGTTTCCTACGAGCAGTACTTC. The chain links TRBV25-1 to TRBJ2-7; D call uncertain. Germline values: CDR1 MGHDK, CDR2 SYGVNS. Trimming stripped 1 base from V and 1 base from J, with 5 bases between. This CDR3 contains 13 residues.

This rearrangement joins TRBV27 to TRBJ2-6, with unresolved D. Deletions cut 7 bases from V and 1 base from J, with 5 bases between. This CDR3 is built from 13 residues. From germline, CDR1 is MNHEY and CDR2 SMNVEV (reference sequence). CDR3 DNA sequence: TGTGCCAGCACTTCATCTGGGGCCAACGTCCTGACTTTC. Its translation is CASTSSGANVLTF.

The V gene is TRBV6-1, the J gene TRBJ1-4; 7 bases fit TRBD1. The length of the CDR3 is 14 residues. The V gene end was trimmed by 4 bases and the J gene end by 6 bases; junction bases not matched to a gene: 5. Germline assignment: CDR1 MNHNS and CDR2 SASEGT. CDR3 sequence reads: CASSVRQGDEKLFF. The CDR3 nucleotides are TGTGCCAGCAGTGTACGACAGGGAGATGAAAAACTGTTTTTT.

In this sample, this clonotype turned up a few times. This chain connects TRBV29-1 to TRBJ2-3; D might be TRBD1 (6 bases). CDR3 size: 13 residues. Germline-derived CDR1 and CDR2 are SQVTM and ANQGSEA. V dropped 7 bases and J dropped 0 bases, with 11 bases sitting between them. This CDR3 reads CSGTAWSTDTQYF. CDR3 DNA: TGCAGCGGGACAGCTTGGAGCACAGATACGCAGTATTTT.

This chain links TRBV15 with TRBJ2-3, with D uncertain. The germline V and J ends were trimmed by 0 bases and 11 bases, with 15 bases remaining between them. CDR1 and CDR2 from the germline V gene are LNHNV and YYDKDF (reference sequence). There are 14 residues in the CDR3. CDR3 sequence (DNA): TGTGCCACCAGCAGAGATCGAGTTCCCAAGAGGCAGTATTTT. It yields the protein CATSRDRVPKRQYF.

This clonotype has just a few counts. The genes are TRBV5-1 and TRBJ2-2, with TRBD1 identical over 8 bases. V lost 3 bases to trimming and J lost 2 bases; unmatched junction nucleotides: 9. The CDR3 runs 17 residues. Germline CDR1 SGHRS, CDR2 YFSETQ. The CDR3 here is CASSSRMTGDNTGELFF. CDR3 nucleotide sequence: TGCGCCAGCAGCTCGAGAATGACAGGGGACAACACCGGGGAGCTGTTTTTT.

This clonotype was counted only a few times. The chain is built from TRBV7-9 and TRBJ2-5; no firm D call. The CDR3 sequence is 11 residues long. The V gene lost 8 bases and the J gene lost 1 base, with 5 bases spanning the gap. In germline, CDR1 is SEHNR, CDR2 FQNEAQ (reference sequence). CDR3 DNA sequence: TGTGCCAGCGGGCTCCAAGAGACCCAGTACTTC. Translating it yields CASGLQETQYF.

This clonotype has just a few counts. DNA for the CDR3: TGTGCCAGCAGCCAAACCCTGGGGGGTACTGGGGCCAACGTCCTGACTTTC. This sequence encodes CASSQTLGGTGANVLTF. This chain connects TRBV3-1 to TRBJ2-6; the D gene is possibly TRBD2 (6 bases). This CDR3 has 17 amino acids. The germline gives CDR1 LGHDT, CDR2 YNNKEL (reference sequence). V lost 2 bases, J lost 2 bases, and 13 bases lay in between.